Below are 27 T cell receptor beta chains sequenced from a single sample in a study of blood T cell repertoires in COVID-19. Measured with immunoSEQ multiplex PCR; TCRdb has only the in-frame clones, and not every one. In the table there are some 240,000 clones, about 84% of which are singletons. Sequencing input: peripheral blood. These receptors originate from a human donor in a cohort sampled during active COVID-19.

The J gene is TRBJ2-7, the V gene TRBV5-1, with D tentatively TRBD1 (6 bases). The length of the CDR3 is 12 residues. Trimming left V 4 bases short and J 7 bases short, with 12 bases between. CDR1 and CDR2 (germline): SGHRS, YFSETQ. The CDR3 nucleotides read TGCGCCAGCAGCCTGGGGGCTGGGGAGCAGTACTTC. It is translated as CASSLGAGEQYF. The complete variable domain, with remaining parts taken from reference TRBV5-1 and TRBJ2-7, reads KAGVTQTPRYLIKTRGQQVTLSCSPISGHRSVSWYQQTPGQGLQFLFEYFSETQRNKGNFPGRFSGRQFSNSRSEMNVSTLELGDSALYLCASSLGAGEQYFGPGTRLTVT.

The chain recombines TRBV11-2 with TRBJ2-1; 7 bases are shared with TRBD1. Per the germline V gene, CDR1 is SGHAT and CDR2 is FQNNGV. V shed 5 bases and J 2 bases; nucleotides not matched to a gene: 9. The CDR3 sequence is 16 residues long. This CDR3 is CASSPATGPPYNEQFF. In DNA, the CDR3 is TGTGCCAGCAGCCCCGCGACAGGGCCACCCTACAATGAGCAGTTCTTC.

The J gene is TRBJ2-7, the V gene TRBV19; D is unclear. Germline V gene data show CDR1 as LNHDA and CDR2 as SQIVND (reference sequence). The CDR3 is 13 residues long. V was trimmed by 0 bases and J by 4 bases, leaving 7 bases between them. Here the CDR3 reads CASSIDRDYEQYF. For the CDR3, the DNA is TGTGCCAGTAGTATAGATCGAGATTACGAGCAGTACTTC. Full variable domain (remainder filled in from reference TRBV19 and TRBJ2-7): DGGITQSPKYLFRKEGQNVTLSCEQNLNHDAMYWYRQDPGQGLRLIYYSQIVNDFQKGDIAEGYSVSREKKESFPLTVTSAQKNPTAFYLCASSIDRDYEQYFGPGTRLTVT.

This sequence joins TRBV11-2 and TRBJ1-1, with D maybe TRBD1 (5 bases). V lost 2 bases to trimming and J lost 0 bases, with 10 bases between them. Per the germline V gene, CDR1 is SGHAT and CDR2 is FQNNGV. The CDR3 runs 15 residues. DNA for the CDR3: TGTGCCAGCAGCTTATCGGGGGTCATGAACACTGAAGCTTTCTTT. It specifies CASSLSGVMNTEAFF.

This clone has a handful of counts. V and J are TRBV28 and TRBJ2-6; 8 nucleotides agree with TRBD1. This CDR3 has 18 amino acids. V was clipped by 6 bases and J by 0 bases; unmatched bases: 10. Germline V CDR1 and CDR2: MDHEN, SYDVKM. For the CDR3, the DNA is TGTGCCAGCAGGTCAAGACAGGGGAGGCACTCTGGGGCCAACGTCCTGACTTTC. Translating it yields CASRSRQGRHSGANVLTF. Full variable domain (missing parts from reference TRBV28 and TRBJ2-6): DVKVTQSSRYLVKRTGEKVFLECVQDMDHENMFWYRQDPGLGLRLIYFSYDVKMKEKGDIPEGYSVSREKKERFSLILESASTNQTSMYLCASRSRQGRHSGANVLTFGAGSRLTVL.

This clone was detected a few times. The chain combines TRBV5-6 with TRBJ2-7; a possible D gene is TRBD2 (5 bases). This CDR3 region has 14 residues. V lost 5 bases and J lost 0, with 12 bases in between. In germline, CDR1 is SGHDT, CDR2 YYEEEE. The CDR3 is CASSTREPSYEQYF. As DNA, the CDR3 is TGTGCCAGCAGTACCCGGGAACCCTCCTACGAGCAGTACTTC.

CDR3 region: CASSLFSRGGGETQYF. CDR3 sequence (DNA): TGCGCCAGCAGCTTGTTTAGTAGGGGGGGCGGCGAGACCCAGTACTTC. The chain recombines TRBV5-1 with TRBJ2-5; weak D call: TRBD2 (7 bases). Germline V CDR1 and CDR2: SGHRS, YFSETQ. The CDR3 runs to 16 residues. Trimming pared 1 base from V and 5 bases from J, leaving 18 bases between.

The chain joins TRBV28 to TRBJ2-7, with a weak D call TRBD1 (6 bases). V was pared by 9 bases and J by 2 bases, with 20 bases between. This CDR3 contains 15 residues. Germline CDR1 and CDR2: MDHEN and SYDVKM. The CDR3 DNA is TGTGCCAGTCAATCCCCCGGGACACAGGCCTACGAGCAGTACTTC. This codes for CASQSPGTQAYEQYF.

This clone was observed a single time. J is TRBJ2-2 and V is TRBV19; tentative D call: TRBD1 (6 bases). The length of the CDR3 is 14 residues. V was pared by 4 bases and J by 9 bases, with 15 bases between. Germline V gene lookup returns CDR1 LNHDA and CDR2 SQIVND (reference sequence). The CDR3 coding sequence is TGTGCCAGTAGTAACCGGGACATCAACAGGGAGCTGTTTTTT. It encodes CASSNRDINRELFF.

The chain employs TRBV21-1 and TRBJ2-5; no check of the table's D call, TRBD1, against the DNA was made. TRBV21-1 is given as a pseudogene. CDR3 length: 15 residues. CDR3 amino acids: CATLLNRGLQETQYF. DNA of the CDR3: TGTGCCACCCTCTTAAACAGGGGACTCCAAGAGACCCAGTACTTC.

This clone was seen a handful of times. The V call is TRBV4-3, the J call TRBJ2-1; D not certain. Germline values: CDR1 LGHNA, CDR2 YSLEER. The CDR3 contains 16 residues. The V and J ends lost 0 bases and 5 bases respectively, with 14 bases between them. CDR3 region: CASSQDPFRRNNEQFF. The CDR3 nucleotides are TGCGCCAGCAGCCAAGATCCATTCCGGCGGAACAATGAGCAGTTCTTC.

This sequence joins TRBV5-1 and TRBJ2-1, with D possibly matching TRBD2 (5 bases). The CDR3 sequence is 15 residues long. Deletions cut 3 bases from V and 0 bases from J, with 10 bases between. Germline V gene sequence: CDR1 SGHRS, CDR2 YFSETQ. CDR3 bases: TGCGCCAGCAGCTGGAGCGGTAGCTCCTACAATGAGCAGTTCTTC. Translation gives CASSWSGSSYNEQFF.

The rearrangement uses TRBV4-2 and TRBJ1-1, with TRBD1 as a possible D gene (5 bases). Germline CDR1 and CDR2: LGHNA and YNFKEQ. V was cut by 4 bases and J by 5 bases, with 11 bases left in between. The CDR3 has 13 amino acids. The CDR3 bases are TGTGCCAGCAGCCCGGGCAGGGAAACTGAAGCTTTCTTT. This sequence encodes CASSPGRETEAFF.

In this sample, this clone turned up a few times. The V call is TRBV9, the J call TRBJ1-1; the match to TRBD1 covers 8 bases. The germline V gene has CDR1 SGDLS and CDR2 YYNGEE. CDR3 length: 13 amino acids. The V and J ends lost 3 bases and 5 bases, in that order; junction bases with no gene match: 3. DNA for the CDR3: TGTGCCAGCAGCGGACAGGGGTGGACTGAAGCTTTCTTT. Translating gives CASSGQGWTEAFF.

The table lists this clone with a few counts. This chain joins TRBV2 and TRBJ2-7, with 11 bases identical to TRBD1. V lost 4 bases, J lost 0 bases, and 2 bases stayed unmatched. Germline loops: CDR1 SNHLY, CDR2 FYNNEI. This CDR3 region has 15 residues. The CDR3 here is CASSGDRGNSYEQYF. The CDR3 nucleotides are TGTGCCAGCAGTGGGGACAGGGGGAACTCCTACGAGCAGTACTTC.

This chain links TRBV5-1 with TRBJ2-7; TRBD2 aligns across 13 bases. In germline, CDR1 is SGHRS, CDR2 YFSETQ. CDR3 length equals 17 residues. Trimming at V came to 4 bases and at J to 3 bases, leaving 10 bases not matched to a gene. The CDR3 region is CASSVVGLAGPNYEQYF. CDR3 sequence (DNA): TGCGCCAGCAGCGTAGTGGGACTAGCGGGACCCAACTACGAGCAGTACTTC.

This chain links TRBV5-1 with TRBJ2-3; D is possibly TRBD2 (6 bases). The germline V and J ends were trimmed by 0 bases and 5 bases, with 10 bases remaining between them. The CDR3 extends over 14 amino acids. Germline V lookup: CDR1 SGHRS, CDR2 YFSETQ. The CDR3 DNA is TGCGCCAGCAGCTTGGTTGGGGAGGTAGATACGCAGTATTTT. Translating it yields CASSLVGEVDTQYF.

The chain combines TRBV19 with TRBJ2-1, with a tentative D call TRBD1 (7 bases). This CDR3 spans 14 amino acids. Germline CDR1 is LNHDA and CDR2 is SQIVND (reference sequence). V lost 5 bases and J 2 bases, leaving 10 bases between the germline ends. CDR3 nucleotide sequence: TGTGCCAGTAGTGCAGGGGGGCCCTACAATGAGCAGTTCTTC. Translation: CASSAGGPYNEQFF.

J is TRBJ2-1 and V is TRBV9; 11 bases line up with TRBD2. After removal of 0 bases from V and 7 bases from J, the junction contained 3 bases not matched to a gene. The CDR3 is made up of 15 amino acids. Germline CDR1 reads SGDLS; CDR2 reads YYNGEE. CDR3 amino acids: CASSVGLAGGNEQFF. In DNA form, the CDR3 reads TGTGCCAGCAGCGTAGGGCTAGCGGGAGGTAATGAGCAGTTCTTC. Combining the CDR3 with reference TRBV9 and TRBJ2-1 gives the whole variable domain DSGVTQTPKHLITATGQRVTLRCSPRSGDLSVYWYQQSLDQGLQFLIQYYNGEERAKGNILERFSAQQFPDLHSELNLSSLELGDSALYFCASSVGLAGGNEQFFGPGTRLTVL.

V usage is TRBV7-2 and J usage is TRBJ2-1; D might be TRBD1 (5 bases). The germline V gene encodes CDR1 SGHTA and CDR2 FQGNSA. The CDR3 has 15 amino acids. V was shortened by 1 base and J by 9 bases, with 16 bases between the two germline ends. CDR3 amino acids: CASSLGGTEGAEQFF. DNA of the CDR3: TGTGCCAGCAGCTTAGGAGGAACGGAAGGGGCTGAGCAGTTCTTC.

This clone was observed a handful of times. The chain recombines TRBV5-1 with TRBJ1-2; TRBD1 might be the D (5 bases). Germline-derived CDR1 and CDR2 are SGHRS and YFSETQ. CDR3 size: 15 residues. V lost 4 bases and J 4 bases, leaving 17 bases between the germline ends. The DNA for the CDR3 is TGCGCCAGCAGCCACGACAGCGCGAATGTCTATGGCTACACCTTC. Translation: CASSHDSANVYGYTF.

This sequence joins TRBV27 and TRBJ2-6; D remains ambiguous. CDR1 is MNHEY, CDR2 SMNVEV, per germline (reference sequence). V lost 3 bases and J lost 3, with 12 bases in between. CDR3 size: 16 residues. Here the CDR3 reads CASSFFIGDGANVLTF. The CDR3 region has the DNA TGTGCCAGCAGTTTTTTTATAGGAGATGGGGCCAACGTCCTGACTTTC.

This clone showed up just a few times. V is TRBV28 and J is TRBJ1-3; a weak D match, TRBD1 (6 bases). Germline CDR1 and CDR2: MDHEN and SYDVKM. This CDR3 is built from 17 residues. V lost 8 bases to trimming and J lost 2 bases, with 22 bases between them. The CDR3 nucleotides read TGTGCCAGCGCTCCACCCCCCGGGGGGCAAACTGGAAACACCATATATTTT. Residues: CASAPPPGGQTGNTIYF.

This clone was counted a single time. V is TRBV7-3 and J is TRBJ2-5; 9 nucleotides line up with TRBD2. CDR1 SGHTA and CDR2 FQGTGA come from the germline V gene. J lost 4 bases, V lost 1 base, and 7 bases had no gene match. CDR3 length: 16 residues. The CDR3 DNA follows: TGTGCCAGCAGCTTAAAGACAGCGGGGGGAGGAGAGACCCAGTACTTC. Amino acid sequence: CASSLKTAGGGETQYF.

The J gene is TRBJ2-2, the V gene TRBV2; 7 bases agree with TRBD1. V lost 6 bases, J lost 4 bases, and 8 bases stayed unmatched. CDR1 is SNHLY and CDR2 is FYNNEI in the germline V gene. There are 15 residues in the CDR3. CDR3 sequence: CASRLTGSGTGELFF. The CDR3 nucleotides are TGTGCCAGCAGGTTGACAGGGTCGGGCACCGGGGAGCTGTTTTTT.

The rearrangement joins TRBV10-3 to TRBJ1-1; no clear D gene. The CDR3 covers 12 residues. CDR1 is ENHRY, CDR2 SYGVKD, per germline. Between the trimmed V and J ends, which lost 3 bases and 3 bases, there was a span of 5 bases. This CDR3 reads CAISDRDTEAFF. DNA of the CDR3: TGTGCCATCAGTGATCGAGACACTGAAGCTTTCTTT.

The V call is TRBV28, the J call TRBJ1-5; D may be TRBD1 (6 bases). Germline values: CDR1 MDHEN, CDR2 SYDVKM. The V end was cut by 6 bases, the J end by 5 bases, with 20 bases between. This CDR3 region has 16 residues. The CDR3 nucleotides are TGTGCCAGCAGCCAGAATGGGGGGGCGAGAGATCAGCCCCAGCATTTT. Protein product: CASSQNGGARDQPQHF.